One sample yielded the 10 T cell receptor beta chains listed below, sequenced in a study of Graves' ophthalmopathy and Graves' hyperthyroidism. TCR beta CDR3 regions were amplified from RNA transcripts. HTBI primers were used in a first-round RT-PCR, which preceded a second-round multiplex PCR. Using its own MiXCR run on the multiplex PCR reads, TCRdb lists one record per CDR3 protein. The table shows around 40,000 distinct CDR3 sequences, with 52% occurring only once. Input material: peripheral blood. The receptors derive from an adult man with Graves' ophthalmopathy.

This clonotype was counted at least ten times. The gene calls are TRBV7-8 and TRBJ2-3; unclear D gene. V lost 1 base to trimming and J lost 5 bases, with 13 bases between them. Looked up from germline, CDR1 is SGHVS and CDR2 is FQNEAQ. The CDR3 runs 15 residues. Here the CDR3 reads CASSLEDSVGDTQYF. Here the CDR3 DNA reads TGTGCCAGCAGCTTAGAGGATTCTGTCGGAGATACGCAGTATTTT.

The J gene is TRBJ1-2, the V gene TRBV12-3 or TRBV12-4; weak D call: TRBD1 (5 bases). Trimming took off 5 bases at V and 0 bases at J, with 16 bases between the two ends. The CDR3 is 16 residues long. The CDR3 region is CASSQRWGGTNYGYTF. The CDR3 nucleotides read TGTGCCAGCAGTCAGAGATGGGGGGGGACTAACTATGGCTACACCTTC.

V and J are TRBV10-2 and TRBJ2-2; D is unresolved. V was trimmed by 1 base and J by 3 bases, leaving 12 bases between them. The CDR3 has 16 residues. The germline V gene has CDR1 WSHSY and CDR2 SAAADI. The CDR3 here is CASSEFSSSDTGELFF. The CDR3 DNA is TGCGCCAGCAGTGAGTTTAGCTCCTCGGACACCGGGGAGCTGTTTTTT.

The chain recombines TRBV6-6 with TRBJ2-4; 9 nucleotides line up with TRBD1. With V trimmed by 7 bases and J by 6 bases, 4 bases remained unmatched. The CDR3 loop spans 13 amino acids. CDR1 is MNHNY and CDR2 is SVGAGI in the germline V gene (reference sequence). CDR3 sequence (DNA): TGTGCCAGCACCGTACAGGGGGCAAACATTCAGTACTTC. This encodes CASTVQGANIQYF.

This chain connects TRBV12-3 or TRBV12-4 to TRBJ2-7; a weak D match, TRBD1 (5 bases). The CDR3 has 13 residues. V gave up 0 bases and J gave up 2 bases, with 5 bases separating them. CDR3 in amino acids: CASSLAGAYEQYV. In DNA form, the CDR3 reads TGTGCCAGCAGTTTAGCAGGGGCCTACGAGCAGTACGTC.

The table lists this clonotype with many counts. This chain links TRBV9 with TRBJ2-1; the match to TRBD2 covers 9 bases. J lost 2 bases, V lost 2 bases, and 2 bases had no gene match. In germline, CDR1 is SGDLS, CDR2 YYNGEE. The length of the CDR3 is 15 residues. The CDR3 sequence: CASSVSSGAYNEQFF. CDR3 DNA: TGTGCCAGCAGCGTTTCTAGCGGGGCCTACAATGAGCAGTTCTTC. The full variable domain, its missing parts supplied by reference TRBV9 and TRBJ2-1, is DSGVTQTPKHLITATGQRVTLRCSPRSGDLSVYWYQQSLDQGLQFLIQYYNGEERAKGNILERFSAQQFPDLHSELNLSSLELGDSALYFCASSVSSGAYNEQFFGPGTRLTVL.

V usage is TRBV7-9 and J usage is TRBJ2-2, with D possibly called TRBD1 or TRBD2 (5 bases each). Germline-derived CDR1 and CDR2 are SEHNR and FQNEAQ (reference sequence). With 9 bases removed from V and 3 bases from J, the gap between germline ends came to 14 bases. The CDR3 has 14 amino acids. CDR3 protein: CARDKLGDTGELFF. CDR3 bases: TGTGCCAGAGACAAGTTGGGGGACACCGGGGAGCTGTTTTTT.

The V and J genes are TRBV3-1 and TRBJ1-5, with a tentative D call TRBD1 (6 bases). V was cut by 0 bases and J by 7 bases, with 16 bases left in between. The CDR3 loop spans 16 amino acids. From germline, CDR1 is LGHDT and CDR2 YNNKEL (reference sequence). CDR3 sequence reads: CASSQDIGGGGQPQHF. Here the CDR3 DNA reads TGTGCCAGCAGCCAAGATATCGGTGGAGGGGGACAGCCCCAGCATTTT.

This clonotype was seen repeatedly, ten times or more. CDR3 coding DNA: TGCGCCAGCAGCTTGGAGAACAGTGCTCCCTACGAGCAGTACTTC. It codes for CASSLENSAPYEQYF. The J gene is TRBJ2-7, the V gene TRBV5-1; no clear D. CDR1 is SGHRS and CDR2 is YFSETQ in the germline V gene. This CDR3 has 15 amino acids. The ends were cut back, 0 bases at V and 2 bases at J, with 12 bases in the middle.

This clonotype was detected many times. This chain links TRBV12-3 or TRBV12-4 with TRBJ1-2; 7 nucleotides line up with TRBD1. The CDR3 runs to 13 residues. V lost 7 bases, J lost 4 bases, and 6 bases stayed unmatched. CDR3 sequence: CASTADRFYGYTF. Written as DNA, the CDR3 is TGTGCCAGCACCGCGGACAGGTTCTATGGCTACACCTTC.